These 19 T cell receptor beta chains were sequenced from one sample in a study of T cells expressing NK-cell markers. TCRdb reprocessed the 5' RACE reads, with one entry per CDR3 protein and no DNA. The table for this sample gives about 460,000 distinct CDR3 sequences. Source material: blood T cells: a sorted CD56 or NKG2C T cell subset, CD4+ or CD8+ T cells, or bulk PBMC T cells (not recorded which). These receptor sequences come from a woman between 45 and 65 years old in good health.

The genes are TRBV6-6 and TRBJ2-2; the TCRdb D gene call, TRBD2, has no DNA to confirm it. The CDR3 spans 16 residues. CDR1 and CDR2 from the germline V gene are MNHNY and SVGAGI (reference sequence). CDR3 amino acids: CASTWKGSGSTRELFF.

The chain links TRBV6-5 to TRBJ2-1; lacking DNA, the TRBD2 call made by TCRdb goes unchecked. This CDR3 is 16 amino acids long. The germline V gene has CDR1 MNHEY and CDR2 SVGAGI. The chain's CDR3 is CASSLEGLAGFNEQFF.

The gene calls are TRBV12-3 or TRBV12-4 and TRBJ2-7; TCRdb's D gene call, TRBD1, goes unchecked for lack of DNA. This CDR3 is built from 14 residues. The CDR3: CASSELTGGDEQYF.

The chain links TRBV18 to TRBJ2-1; TCRdb reports TRBD1, a call that lacks DNA to check it against. The CDR3 covers 15 residues. Per germline, CDR1 KGHSH and CDR2 LQKENI. The CDR3 here is CASSLDGDGYNEQFF.

The chain links TRBV12-3 or TRBV12-4 to TRBJ2-3; the D call from TCRdb, TRBD1, cannot be confirmed without DNA. The CDR3 runs 14 residues. The chain's CDR3 is CASSGDGYTDTQYF.

This chain joins TRBV5-6 and TRBJ2-7; TCRdb indicates TRBD1, and absent DNA this call remains unverified. The V gene's germline CDR1 is SGHDT and CDR2 YYEEEE. The CDR3 is 16 amino acids. This CDR3 is CASSSLIGTIAYEQYF.

The V call is TRBV7-2, the J call TRBJ1-6; lacking DNA, the TRBD1 call made by TCRdb goes unchecked. Looked up from germline, CDR1 is SGHTA and CDR2 is FQGNSA. CDR3 length: 16 amino acids. The CDR3 protein is CASSRIPGQGQSPLHF.

The rearrangement uses TRBV20-1 and TRBJ2-6; TCRdb picks TRBD1, but there is no DNA to check that call. The CDR3 sequence is 16 residues long. From germline, CDR1 is DFQATT and CDR2 SNEGSKA (reference sequence). CDR3 sequence: CSASRDGIGGANVLTF.

The chain couples TRBV12-3 or TRBV12-4 to TRBJ2-6; the TCRdb call, TRBD2, lacks DNA for checking. This CDR3 has 16 amino acids. The CDR3 sequence: CASSLARPTGANVLTF.

The chain couples TRBV5-6 to TRBJ2-1; TCRdb's assignment of TRBD1 cannot be checked, as there is no DNA. This CDR3 region has 17 residues. CDR1 and CDR2 from the germline V gene are SGHDT and YYEEEE. The chain's CDR3 is CASSQNGGRNSYNEQFF.

CDR3 protein: CASSYSSLAGTEQFF. The chain recombines TRBV6-5 with TRBJ2-1; absent DNA, TCRdb's TRBD2 call cannot be checked. CDR1 is MNHEY, CDR2 SVGAGI, per germline. The CDR3 loop spans 15 amino acids.

This chain links TRBV7-9 with TRBJ2-1. Germline CDR1 SEHNR, CDR2 FQNEAQ (reference sequence). This CDR3 is 14 amino acids long. The CDR3 spells CASSLEIGYNEQFF.

The chain is built from TRBV2 and TRBJ1-2. This CDR3 comprises 12 residues. CDR1 and CDR2 (germline): SNHLY, FYNNEI. CDR3 residues: CASSPILGGYTF.

The CDR3 spells CASSQVRGTTYDTQYF. This chain joins TRBV14 and TRBJ2-3; no DNA is available, so the TRBD1 call from TCRdb remains unchecked. The CDR3 covers 16 residues. Germline loops: CDR1 SGHDN, CDR2 FVKESK.

This chain uses TRBV7-8 with TRBJ1-3; as DNA is missing, the TRBD1 call by TCRdb cannot be tested. The CDR3 is made up of 16 amino acids. Germline CDR1 reads SGHVS; CDR2 reads FQNEAQ. CDR3 in amino acids: CASSLGTGHSGNTIYF.

This chain links TRBV12-3 or TRBV12-4 with TRBJ2-5; as DNA is missing, the TRBD1 call by TCRdb cannot be tested. The CDR3 sequence is 14 residues long. CDR3 region: CASSYGQAEETQYF.

The V and J genes are TRBV11-2 and TRBJ2-7; the TCRdb D gene call, TRBD1, has no DNA to confirm it. The CDR3 extends over 15 amino acids. Germline lookup yields CDR1 SGHAT and CDR2 FQNNGV. The CDR3 region is CASSETPDSPYEQYF.

The rearrangement uses TRBV5-1 and TRBJ2-7; TCRdb's D gene call, TRBD2, goes unchecked for lack of DNA. Germline V gene sequence: CDR1 SGHRS, CDR2 YFSETQ. There are 12 residues in the CDR3. CDR3: CASSSGNYEQYF.

V gene TRBV20-1 combines with J gene TRBJ2-3. Per the germline V gene, CDR1 is DFQATT and CDR2 is SNEGSKA (reference sequence). This CDR3 contains 14 residues. The chain's CDR3 is CSASRTIQTDTQYF.